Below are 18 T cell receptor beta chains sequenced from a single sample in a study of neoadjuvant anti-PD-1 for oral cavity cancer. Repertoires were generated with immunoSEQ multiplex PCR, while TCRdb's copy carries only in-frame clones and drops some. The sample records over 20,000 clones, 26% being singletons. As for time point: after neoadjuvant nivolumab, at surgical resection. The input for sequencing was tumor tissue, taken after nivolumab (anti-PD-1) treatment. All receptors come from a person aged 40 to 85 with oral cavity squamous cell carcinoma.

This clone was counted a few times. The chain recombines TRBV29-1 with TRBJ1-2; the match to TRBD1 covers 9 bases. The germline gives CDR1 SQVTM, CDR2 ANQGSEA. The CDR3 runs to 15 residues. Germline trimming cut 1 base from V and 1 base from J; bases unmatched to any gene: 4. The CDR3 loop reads CSVEARDRVNYGYTF. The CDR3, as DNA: TGCAGCGTTGAAGCCAGGGACAGGGTTAACTATGGCTACACCTTC.

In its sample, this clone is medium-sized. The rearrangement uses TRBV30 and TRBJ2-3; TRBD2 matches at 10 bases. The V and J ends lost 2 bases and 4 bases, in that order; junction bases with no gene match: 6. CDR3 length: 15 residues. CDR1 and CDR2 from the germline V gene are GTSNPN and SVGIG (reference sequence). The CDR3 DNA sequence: TGTGCCTGGAGTCAAGCTAGCGGGAGAGCAGATACGCAGTATTTT. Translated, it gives CAWSQASGRADTQYF.

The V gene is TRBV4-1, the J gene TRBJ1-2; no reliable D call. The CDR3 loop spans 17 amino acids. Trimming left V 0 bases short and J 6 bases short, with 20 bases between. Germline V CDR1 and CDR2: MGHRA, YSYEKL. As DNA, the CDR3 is TGCGCCAGCAGCCAAGAATGGCAGAGGGTTGAGTTGGATGGCTACACCTTC. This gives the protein CASSQEWQRVELDGYTF.

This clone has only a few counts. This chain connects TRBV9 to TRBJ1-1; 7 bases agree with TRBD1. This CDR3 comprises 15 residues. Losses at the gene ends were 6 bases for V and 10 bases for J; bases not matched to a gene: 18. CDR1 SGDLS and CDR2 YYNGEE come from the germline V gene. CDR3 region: CASTDLHSTGLSAFF. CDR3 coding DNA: TGTGCCAGCACCGACCTCCATTCGACAGGGCTCTCAGCTTTCTTT.

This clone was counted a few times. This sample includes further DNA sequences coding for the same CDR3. The CDR3 spells CASRQGSYGYTF. CDR3 bases: TGTGCCAGCCGTCAGGGTAGCTATGGCTACACCTTC. The chain has TRBV27 and TRBJ1-2, with D possibly TRBD1 on 5 matching bases. The CDR3 loop spans 12 amino acids. Germline V gene data show CDR1 as MNHEY and CDR2 as SMNVEV (reference sequence). Trimming removed 8 bases from V and 4 bases from J, with 11 bases in between.

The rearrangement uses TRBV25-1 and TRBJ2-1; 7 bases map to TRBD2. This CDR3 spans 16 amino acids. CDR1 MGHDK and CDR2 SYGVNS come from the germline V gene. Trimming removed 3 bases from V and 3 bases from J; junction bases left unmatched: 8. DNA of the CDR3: TGTGCCAGCAGTGATCCGACTAGCTCCTACTACAATGAGCAGTTCTTC. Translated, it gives CASSDPTSSYYNEQFF.

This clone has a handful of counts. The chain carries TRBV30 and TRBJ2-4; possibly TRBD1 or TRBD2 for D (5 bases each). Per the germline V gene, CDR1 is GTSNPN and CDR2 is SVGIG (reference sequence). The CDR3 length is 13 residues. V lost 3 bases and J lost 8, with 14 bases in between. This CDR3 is CAWRGDAGDIQYF. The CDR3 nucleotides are TGTGCCTGGAGGGGGGACGCCGGGGACATTCAGTACTTC.

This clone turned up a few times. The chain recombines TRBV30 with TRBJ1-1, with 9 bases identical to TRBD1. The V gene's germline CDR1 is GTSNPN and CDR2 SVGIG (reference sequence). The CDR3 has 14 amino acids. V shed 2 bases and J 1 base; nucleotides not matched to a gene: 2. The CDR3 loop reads CAWSSGQGNTEAFF. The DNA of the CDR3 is TGTGCCTGGAGTTCGGGACAGGGGAACACTGAAGCTTTCTTT.

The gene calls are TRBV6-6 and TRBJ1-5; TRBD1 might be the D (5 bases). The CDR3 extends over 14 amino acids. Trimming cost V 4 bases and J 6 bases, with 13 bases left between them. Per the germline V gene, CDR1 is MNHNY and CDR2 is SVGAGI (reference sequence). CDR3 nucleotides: TGTGCCAGCAGTTCAGGGCAGGGCGGTCAGCCCCAGCATTTT. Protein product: CASSSGQGGQPQHF.

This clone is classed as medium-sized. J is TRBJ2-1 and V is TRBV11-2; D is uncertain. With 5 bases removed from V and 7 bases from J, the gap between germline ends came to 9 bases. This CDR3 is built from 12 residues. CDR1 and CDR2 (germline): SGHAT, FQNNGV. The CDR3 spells CASSQTGNEQFF. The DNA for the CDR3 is TGTGCCAGCAGCCAAACCGGGAATGAGCAGTTCTTC.

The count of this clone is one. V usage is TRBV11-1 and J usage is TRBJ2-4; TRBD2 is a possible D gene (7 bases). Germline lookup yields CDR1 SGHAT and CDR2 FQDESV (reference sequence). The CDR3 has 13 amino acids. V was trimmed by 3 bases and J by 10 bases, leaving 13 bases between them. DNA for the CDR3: TGTGCCAGCAGCTTTGGGGGGGGCGGGATTCAGTACTTC. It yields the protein CASSFGGGGIQYF. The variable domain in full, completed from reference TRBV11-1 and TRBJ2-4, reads EAEVAQSPRYKITEKSQAVAFWCDPISGHATLYWYRQILGQGPELLVQFQDESVVDDSQLPKDRFSAERLKGVDSTLKIQPAELGDSAMYLCASSFGGGGIQYFGAGTRLSVL.

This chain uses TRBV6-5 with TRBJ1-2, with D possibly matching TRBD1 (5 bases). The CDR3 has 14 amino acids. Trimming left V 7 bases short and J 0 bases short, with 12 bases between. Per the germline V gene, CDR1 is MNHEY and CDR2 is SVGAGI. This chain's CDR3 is CASKKGASNYGYTF. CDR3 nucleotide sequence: TGTGCCAGCAAAAAAGGGGCCTCTAACTATGGCTACACCTTC.

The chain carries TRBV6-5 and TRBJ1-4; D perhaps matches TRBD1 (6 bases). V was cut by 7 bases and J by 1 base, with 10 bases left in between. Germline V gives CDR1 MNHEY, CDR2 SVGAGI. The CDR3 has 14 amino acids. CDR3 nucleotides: TGTGCCAGCAAGAGAGGGGGAACTAATGAAAAACTGTTTTTT. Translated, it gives CASKRGGTNEKLFF.

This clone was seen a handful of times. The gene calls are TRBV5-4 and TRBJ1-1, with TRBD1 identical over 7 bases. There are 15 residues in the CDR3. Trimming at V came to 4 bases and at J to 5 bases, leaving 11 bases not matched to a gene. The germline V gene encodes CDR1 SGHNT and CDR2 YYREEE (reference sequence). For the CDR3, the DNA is TGTGCCAGCAGCCGGTACAGGGGAAGGGATACTGAAGCTTTCTTT. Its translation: CASSRYRGRDTEAFF. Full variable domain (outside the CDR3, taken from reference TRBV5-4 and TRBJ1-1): ETGVTQSPTHLIKTRGQQVTLRCSSQSGHNTVSWYQQALGQGPQFIFQYYREEENGRGNFPPRFSGLQFPNYSSELNVNALELDDSALYLCASSRYRGRDTEAFFGQGTRLTVV.

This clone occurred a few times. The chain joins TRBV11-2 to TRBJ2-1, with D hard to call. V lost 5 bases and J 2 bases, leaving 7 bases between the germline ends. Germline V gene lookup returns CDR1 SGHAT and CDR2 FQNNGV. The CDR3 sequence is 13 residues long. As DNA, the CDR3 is TGTGCCAGCAGCACACGGACCTACAATGAGCAGTTCTTC. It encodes CASSTRTYNEQFF.

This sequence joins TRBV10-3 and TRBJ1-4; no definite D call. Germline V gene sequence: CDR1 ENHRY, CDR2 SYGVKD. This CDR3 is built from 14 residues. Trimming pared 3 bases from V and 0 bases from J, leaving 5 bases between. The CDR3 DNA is TGTGCCATCAGTGAAAGCGCAACTAATGAAAAACTGTTTTTT. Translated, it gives CAISESATNEKLFF.

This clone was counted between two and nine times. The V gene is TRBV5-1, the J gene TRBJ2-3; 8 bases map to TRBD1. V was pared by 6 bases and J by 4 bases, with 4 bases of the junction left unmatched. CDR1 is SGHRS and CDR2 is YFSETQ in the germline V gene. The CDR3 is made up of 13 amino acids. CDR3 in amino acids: CASKRQGSDTQYF. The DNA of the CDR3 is TGCGCCAGCAAAAGACAGGGGTCAGATACGCAGTATTTT.

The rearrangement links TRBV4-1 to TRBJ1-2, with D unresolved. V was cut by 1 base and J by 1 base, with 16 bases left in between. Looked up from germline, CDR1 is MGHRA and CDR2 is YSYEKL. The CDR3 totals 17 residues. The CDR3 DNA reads TGCGCCAGCAGCCAAGTGAGTCGAGGAGGGTATAACTATGGCTACACCTTC. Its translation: CASSQVSRGGYNYGYTF.